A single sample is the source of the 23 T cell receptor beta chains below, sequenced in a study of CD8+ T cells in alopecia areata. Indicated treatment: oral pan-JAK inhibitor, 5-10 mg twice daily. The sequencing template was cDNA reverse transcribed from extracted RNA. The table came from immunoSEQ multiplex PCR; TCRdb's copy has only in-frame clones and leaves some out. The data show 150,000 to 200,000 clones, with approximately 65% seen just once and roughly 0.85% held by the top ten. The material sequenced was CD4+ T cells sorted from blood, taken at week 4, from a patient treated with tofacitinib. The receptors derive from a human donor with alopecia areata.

The CDR3: CASSPGTGDYEQYF. As DNA, the CDR3 is TGTGCCAGCTCACCCGGGACAGGGGACTACGAGCAGTACTTC. The rearrangement joins TRBV18 to TRBJ2-7; 10 bases agree with TRBD1. The CDR3 sequence is 14 residues long. The V gene's germline CDR1 is KGHSH and CDR2 LQKENI. V was clipped by 3 bases and J by 3 bases; unmatched bases: 2.

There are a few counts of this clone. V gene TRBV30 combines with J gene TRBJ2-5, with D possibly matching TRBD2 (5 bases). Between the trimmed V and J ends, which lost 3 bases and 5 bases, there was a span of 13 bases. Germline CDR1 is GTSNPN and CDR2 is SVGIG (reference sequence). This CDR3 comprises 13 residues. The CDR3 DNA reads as TGTGCCTGGAGGGACGGGGTGCGCGAGACCCAGTACTTC. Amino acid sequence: CAWRDGVRETQYF.

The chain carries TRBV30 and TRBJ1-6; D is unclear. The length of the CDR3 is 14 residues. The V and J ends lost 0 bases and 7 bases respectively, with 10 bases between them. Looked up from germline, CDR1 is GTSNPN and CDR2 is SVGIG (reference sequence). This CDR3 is CAWSVGLENSPLHF. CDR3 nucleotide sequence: TGTGCCTGGAGTGTGGGGTTGGAAAATTCACCCCTCCACTTT.

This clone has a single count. For the CDR3, the DNA is TGTGCCAGCAGCTTGGCCGTTACAGGGTCTAACTATGGCTACACCTTC. It is translated as CASSLAVTGSNYGYTF. The V call is TRBV5-6, the J call TRBJ1-2, with D maybe TRBD1 (6 bases). Germline loops: CDR1 SGHDT, CDR2 YYEEEE. V shed 0 bases and J shed 0 bases, with 12 bases lying between them. The CDR3 contains 16 residues.

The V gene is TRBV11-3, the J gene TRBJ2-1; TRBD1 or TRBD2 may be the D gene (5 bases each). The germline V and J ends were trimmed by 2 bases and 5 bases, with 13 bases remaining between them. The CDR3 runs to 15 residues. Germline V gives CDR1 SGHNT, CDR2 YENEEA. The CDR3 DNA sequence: TGTGCCAGCAGCTTATCTATGGGGGTACACAATGAGCAGTTCTTC. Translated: CASSLSMGVHNEQFF.

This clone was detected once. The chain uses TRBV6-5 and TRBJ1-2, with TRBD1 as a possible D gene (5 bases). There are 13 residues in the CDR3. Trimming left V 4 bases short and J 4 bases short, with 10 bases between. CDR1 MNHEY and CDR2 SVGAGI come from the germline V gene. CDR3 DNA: TGTGCCAGCAGTTCCAGGGATTTCTATGGCTACACCTTC. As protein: CASSSRDFYGYTF.

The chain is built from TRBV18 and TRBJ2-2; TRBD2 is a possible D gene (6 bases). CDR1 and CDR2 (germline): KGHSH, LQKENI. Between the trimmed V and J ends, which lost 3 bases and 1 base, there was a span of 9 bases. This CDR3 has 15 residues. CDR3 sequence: CASSPSGGNTGELFF. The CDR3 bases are TGTGCCAGCTCACCCTCCGGGGGGAACACCGGGGAGCTGTTTTTT.

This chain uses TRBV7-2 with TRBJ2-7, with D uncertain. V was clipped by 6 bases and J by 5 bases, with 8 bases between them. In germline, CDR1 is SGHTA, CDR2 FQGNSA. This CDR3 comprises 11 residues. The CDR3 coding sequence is TGTGCCAGCAGTTACCTGGACGAGCAGTACTTC. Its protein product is CASSYLDEQYF.

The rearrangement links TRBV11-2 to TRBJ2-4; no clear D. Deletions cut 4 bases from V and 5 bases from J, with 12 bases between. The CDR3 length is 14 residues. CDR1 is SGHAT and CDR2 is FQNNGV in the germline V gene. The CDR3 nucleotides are TGTGCCAGCAGCTCCCGGATCTACCAAAACATTCAGTACTTC. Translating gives CASSSRIYQNIQYF. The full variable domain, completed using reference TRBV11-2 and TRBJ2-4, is EAGVAQSPRYKIIEKRQSVAFWCNPISGHATLYWYQQILGQGPKLLIQFQNNGVVDDSQLPKDRFSAERLKGVDSTLKIQPAKLEDSAVYLCASSSRIYQNIQYFGAGTRLSVL.

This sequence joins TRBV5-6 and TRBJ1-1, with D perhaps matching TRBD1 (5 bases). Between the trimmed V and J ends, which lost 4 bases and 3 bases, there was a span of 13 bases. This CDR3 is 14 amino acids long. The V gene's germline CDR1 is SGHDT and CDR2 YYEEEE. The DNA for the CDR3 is TGTGCCAGCAGCCACCAGGGCAGATACACTGAAGCTTTCTTT. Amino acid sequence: CASSHQGRYTEAFF.

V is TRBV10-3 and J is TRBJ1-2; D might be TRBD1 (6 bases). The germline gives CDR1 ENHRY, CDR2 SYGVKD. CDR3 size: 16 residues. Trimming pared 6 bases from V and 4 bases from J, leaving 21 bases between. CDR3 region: CAIREDRDTIFYGYTF. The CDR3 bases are TGTGCCATCAGGGAGGATCGGGACACTATTTTCTATGGCTACACCTTC.

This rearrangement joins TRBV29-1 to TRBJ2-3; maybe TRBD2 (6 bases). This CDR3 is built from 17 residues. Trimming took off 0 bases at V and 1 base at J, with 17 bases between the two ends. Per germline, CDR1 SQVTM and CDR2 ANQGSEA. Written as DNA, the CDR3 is TGCAGCGTTGAAGATCTTCTCGGAGGGATTCGCACAGATACGCAGTATTTT. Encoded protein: CSVEDLLGGIRTDTQYF.

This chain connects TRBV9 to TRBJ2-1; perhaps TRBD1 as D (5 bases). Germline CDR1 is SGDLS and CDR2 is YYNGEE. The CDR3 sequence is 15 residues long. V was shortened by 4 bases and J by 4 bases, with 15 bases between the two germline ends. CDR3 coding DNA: TGTGCCAGCAGCCCAACCCAGCAGGGTTACAATGAGCAGTTCTTC. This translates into CASSPTQQGYNEQFF.

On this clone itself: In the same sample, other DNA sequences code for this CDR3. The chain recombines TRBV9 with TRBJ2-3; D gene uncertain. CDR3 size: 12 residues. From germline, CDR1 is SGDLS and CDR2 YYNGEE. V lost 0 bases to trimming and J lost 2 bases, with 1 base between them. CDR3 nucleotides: TGTGCCAGCAGCGTAGCCACAGATACGCAGTATTTT. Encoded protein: CASSVATDTQYF.

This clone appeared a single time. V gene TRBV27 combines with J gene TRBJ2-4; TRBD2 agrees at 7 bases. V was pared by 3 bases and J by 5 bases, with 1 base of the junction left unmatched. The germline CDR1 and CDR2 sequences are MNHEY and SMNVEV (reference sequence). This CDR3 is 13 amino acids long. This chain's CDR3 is CASSLAGENIQYF. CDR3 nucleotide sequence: TGTGCCAGCAGTTTGGCGGGAGAAAACATTCAGTACTTC.

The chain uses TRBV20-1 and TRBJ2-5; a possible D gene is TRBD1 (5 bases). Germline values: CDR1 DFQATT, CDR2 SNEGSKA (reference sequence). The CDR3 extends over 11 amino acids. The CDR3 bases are TGCAGAGTCCTACAGGAACCGCTCCAGTACTTC. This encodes CRVLQEPLQYF.

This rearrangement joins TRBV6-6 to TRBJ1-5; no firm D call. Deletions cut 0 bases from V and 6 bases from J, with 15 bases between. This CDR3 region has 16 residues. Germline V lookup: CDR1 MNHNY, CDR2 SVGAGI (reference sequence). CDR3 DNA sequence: TGTGCCAGCAGTTACTCGATGGGTACGGGAGGTCAGCCCCAGCATTTT. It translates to CASSYSMGTGGQPQHF.

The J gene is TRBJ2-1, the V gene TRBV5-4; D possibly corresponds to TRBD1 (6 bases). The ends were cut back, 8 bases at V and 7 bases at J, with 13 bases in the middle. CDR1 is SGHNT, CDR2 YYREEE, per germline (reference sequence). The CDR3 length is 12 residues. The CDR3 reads CASYREPNEQFF. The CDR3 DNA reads TGTGCCAGTTACAGGGAACCGAATGAGCAGTTCTTC.

The CDR3: CASSLVGSGANVLTF. The CDR3 nucleotides are TGCGCCAGCAGCTTGGTGGGTTCTGGGGCCAACGTCCTGACTTTC. The chain links TRBV5-1 to TRBJ2-6, with D hard to call. V was trimmed by 0 bases and J by 1 base, leaving 5 bases between them. The length of the CDR3 is 15 residues. Germline CDR1 is SGHRS and CDR2 is YFSETQ.

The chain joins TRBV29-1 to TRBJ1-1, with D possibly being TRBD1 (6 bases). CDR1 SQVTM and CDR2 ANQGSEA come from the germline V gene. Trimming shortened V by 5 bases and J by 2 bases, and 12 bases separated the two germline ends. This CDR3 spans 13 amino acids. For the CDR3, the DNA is TGCAGCGTTAAAGGACAGCTAAACACTGAAGCTTTCTTT. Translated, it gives CSVKGQLNTEAFF. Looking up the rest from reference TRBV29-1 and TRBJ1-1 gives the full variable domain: SAVISQKPSRDICQRGTSLTIQCQVDSQVTMMFWYRQQPGQSLTLIATANQGSEATYESGFVIDKFPISRPNLTFSTLTVSNMSPEDSSIYLCSVKGQLNTEAFFGQGTRLTVV.

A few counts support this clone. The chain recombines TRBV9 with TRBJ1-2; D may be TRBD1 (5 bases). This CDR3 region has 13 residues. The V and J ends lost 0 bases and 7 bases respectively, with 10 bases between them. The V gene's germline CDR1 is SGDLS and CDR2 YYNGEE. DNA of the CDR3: TGTGCCAGCAGCGTAGTTGGAGGGGCTGGCTACACCTTC. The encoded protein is CASSVVGGAGYTF.

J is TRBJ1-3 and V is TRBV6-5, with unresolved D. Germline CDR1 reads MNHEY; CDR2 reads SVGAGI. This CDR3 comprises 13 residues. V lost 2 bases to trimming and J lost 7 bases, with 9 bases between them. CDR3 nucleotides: TGTGCCAGCAGTTACCTAGGCCGGAACACCATATATTTT. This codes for CASSYLGRNTIYF.

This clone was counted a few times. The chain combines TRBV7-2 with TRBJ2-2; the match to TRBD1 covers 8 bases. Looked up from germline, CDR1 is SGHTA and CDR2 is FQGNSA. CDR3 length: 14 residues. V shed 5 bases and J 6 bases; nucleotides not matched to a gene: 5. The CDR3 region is CASSTRQGPGELFF. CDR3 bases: TGTGCCAGCAGCACTCGACAGGGGCCCGGGGAGCTGTTTTTT.